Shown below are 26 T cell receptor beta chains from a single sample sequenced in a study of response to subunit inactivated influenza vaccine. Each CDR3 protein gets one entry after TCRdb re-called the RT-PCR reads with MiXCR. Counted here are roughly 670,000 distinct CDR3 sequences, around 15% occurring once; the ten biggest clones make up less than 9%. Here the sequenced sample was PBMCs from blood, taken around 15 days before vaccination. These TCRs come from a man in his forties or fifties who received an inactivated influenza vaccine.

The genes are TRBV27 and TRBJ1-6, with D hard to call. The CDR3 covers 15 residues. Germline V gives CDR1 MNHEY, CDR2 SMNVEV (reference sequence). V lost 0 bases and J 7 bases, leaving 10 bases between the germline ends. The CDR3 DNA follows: TGTGCCAGCAGTTTATCGAGACTGGGCAATTCACCCCTCCACTTT. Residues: CASSLSRLGNSPLHF.

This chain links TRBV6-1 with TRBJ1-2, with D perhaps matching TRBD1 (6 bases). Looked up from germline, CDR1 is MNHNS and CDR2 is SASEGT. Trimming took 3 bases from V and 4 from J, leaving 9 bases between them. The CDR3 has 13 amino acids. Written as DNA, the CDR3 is TGTGCCAGCAGTGAGGGGGGGCTCTATGGCTACACCTTC. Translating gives CASSEGGLYGYTF.

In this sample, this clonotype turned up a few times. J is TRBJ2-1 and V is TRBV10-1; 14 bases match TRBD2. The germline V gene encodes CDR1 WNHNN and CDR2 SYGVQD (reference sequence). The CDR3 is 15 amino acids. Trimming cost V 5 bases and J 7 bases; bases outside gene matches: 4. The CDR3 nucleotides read TGCGCCAGCAGTTCGACTAGCGGGGGGGTTAATGAGCAGTTCTTC. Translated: CASSSTSGGVNEQFF.

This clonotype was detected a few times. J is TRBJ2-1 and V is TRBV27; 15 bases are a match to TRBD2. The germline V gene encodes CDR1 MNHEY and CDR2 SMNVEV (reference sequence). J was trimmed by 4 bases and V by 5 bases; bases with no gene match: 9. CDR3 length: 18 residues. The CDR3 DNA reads TGTGCCAGCAGTCCGCGGACTAGCGGGAGGGCCTTATACAATGAGCAGTTCTTC. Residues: CASSPRTSGRALYNEQFF.

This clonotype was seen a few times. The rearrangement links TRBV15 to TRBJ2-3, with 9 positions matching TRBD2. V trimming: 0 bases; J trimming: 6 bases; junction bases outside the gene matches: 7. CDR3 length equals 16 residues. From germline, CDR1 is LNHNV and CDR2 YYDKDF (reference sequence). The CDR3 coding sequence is TGTGCCACCAGCAGAGAACTAGCGGGTACTTCGGATACGCAGTATTTT. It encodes CATSRELAGTSDTQYF.

The CDR3 bases are TGTGCCAGCAGCAGATCAGTGCGGGGGGGCACCTACAATGAGCAGTTCTTC. This encodes CASSRSVRGGTYNEQFF. The V and J genes are TRBV7-2 and TRBJ2-1; 9 nucleotides match TRBD2. The V gene end was trimmed by 5 bases and the J gene end by 2 bases; junction bases not matched to a gene: 10. The CDR3 has 17 amino acids. Germline CDR1 reads SGHTA; CDR2 reads FQGNSA.

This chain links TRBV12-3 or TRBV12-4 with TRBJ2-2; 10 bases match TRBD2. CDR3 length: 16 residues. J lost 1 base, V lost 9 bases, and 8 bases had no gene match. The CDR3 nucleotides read TGTGCCAGGAGTACGACTAGCGGGTTGAACACCGGGGAGCTGTTTTTT. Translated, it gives CARSTTSGLNTGELFF.

The CDR3 spells CASSQAQGAYEQYF. The CDR3 DNA sequence: TGCGCCAGCAGCCAAGCACAGGGGGCCTACGAGCAGTACTTC. This sequence joins TRBV4-3 and TRBJ2-7; TRBD1 matches 8 bases. The V gene end was trimmed by 1 base and the J gene end by 2 bases; junction bases not matched to a gene: 1. The CDR3 loop spans 14 amino acids. Per germline, CDR1 LGHNA and CDR2 YSLEER.

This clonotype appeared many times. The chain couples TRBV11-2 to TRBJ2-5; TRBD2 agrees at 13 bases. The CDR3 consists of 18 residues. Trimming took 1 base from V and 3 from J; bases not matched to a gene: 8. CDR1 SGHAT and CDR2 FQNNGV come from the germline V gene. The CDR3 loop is CASSLVGGGTSGKETQYF. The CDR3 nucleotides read TGTGCCAGCAGCTTAGTCGGAGGGGGGACTAGCGGGAAAGAGACCCAGTACTTC.

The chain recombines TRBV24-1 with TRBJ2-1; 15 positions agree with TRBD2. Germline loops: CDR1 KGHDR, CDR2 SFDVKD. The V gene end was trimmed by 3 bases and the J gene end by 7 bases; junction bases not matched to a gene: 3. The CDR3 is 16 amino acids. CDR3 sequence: CATSDVGTSGRNEQFF. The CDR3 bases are TGTGCCACCAGTGATGTTGGGACTAGCGGGAGGAATGAGCAGTTCTTC.

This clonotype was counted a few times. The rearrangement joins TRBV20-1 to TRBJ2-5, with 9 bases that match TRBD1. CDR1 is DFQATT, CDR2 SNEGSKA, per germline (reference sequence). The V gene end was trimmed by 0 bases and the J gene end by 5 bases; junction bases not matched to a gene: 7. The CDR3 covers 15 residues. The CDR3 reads CSARDPQGAGETQYF. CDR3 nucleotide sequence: TGCAGTGCTAGAGACCCACAGGGGGCGGGGGAGACCCAGTACTTC.

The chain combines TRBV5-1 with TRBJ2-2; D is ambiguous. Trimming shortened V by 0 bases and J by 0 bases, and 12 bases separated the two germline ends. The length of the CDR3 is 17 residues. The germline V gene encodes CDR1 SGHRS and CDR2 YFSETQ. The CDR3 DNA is TGCGCCAGCAGCTTGGCCGCCAGGACCTCGAACACCGGGGAGCTGTTTTTT. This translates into CASSLAARTSNTGELFF.

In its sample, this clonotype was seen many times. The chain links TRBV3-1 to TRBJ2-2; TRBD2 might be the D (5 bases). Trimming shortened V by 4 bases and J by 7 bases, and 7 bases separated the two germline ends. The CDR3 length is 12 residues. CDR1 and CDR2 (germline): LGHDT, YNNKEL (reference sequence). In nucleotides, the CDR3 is TGTGCCAGCAGCCCCGGAGGCGGGGAGCTGTTTTTT. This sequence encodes CASSPGGGELFF.

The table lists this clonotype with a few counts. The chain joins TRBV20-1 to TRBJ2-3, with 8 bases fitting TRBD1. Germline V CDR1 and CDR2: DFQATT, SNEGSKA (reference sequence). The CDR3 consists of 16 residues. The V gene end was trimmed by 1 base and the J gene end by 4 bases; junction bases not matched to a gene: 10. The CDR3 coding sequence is TGCAGTGCTAGAGCTAGGACAGGGCGGGACCCAGATACGCAGTATTTT. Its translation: CSARARTGRDPDTQYF.

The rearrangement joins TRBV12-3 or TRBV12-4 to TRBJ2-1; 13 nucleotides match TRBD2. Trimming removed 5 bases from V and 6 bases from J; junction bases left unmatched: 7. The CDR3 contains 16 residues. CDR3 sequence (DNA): TGTGCCAGCAGTCCCGAGACTAGCGGGGGGATCAATGAGCAGTTCTTC. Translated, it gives CASSPETSGGINEQFF.

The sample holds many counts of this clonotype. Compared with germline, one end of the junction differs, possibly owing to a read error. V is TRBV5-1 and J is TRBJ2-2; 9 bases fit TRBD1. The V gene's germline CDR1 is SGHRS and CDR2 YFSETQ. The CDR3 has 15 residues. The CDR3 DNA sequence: TGTGCCAGCAGCTTGGGACAGGGTTGGACCGGGGAGCTGTTTTTT. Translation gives CASSLGQGWTGELFF.

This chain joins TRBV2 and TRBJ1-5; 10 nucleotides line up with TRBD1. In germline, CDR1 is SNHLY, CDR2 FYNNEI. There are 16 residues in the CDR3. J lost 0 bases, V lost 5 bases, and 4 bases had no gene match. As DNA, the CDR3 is TGTGCCAGCAGTCGAGGGACAGGGGATAGCAATCAGCCCCAGCATTTT. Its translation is CASSRGTGDSNQPQHF.

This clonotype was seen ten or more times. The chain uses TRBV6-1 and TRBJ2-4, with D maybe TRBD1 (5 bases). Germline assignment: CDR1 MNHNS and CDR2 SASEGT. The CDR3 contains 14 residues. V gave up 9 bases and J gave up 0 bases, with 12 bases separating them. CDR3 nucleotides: TGTGCCAGTCGAGACAGACTAGCCAAAAACATTCAGTACTTC. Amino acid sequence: CASRDRLAKNIQYF.

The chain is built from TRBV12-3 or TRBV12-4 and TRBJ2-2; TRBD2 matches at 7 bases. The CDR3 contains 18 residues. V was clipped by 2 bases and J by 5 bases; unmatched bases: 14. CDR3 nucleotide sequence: TGTGCCAGCAGTTTACACAGCGGGATCCGGACCGGGACCGGGGAGCTGTTTTTT. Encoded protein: CASSLHSGIRTGTGELFF.

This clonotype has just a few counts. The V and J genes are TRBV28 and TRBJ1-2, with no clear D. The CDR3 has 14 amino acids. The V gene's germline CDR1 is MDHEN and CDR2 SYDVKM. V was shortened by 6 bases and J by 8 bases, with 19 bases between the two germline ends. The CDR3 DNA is TGTGCCAGCAGCCCCGAAACGGGCCTCGGGGGCTACACCTTC. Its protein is CASSPETGLGGYTF.

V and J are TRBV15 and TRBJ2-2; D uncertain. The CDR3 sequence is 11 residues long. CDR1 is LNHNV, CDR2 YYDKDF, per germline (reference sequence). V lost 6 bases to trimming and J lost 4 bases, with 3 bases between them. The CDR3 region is CATRATGELFF. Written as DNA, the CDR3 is TGTGCCACCAGGGCCACCGGGGAGCTGTTTTTT.

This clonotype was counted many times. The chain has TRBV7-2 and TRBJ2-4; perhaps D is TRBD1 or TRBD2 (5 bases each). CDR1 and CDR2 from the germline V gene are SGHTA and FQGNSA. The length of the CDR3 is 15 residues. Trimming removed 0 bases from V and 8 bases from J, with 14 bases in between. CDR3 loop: CASSLAAGSGDIQYF. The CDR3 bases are TGTGCCAGCAGCTTAGCGGCAGGGAGCGGTGACATTCAGTACTTC.

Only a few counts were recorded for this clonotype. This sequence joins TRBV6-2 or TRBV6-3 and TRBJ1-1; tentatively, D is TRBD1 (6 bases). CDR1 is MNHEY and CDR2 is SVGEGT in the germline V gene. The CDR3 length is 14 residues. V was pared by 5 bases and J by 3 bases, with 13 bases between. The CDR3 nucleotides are TGTGCCAGCAGTCTGCCACAGGGCTACACTGAAGCTTTCTTT. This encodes CASSLPQGYTEAFF.

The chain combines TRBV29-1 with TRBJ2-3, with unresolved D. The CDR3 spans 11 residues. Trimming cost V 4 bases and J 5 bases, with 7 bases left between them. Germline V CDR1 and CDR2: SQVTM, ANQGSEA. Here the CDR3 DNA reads TGCAGCGTTGTACTTTTAGATACGCAGTATTTT. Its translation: CSVVLLDTQYF.

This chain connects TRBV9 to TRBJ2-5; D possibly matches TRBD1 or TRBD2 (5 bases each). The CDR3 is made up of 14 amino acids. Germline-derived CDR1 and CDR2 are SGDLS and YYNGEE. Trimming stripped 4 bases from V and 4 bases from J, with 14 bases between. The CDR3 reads CASSPGRQRETQYF. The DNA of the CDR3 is TGTGCCAGCAGCCCAGGGAGACAAAGAGAGACCCAGTACTTC. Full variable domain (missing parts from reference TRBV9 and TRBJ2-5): DSGVTQTPKHLITATGQRVTLRCSPRSGDLSVYWYQQSLDQGLQFLIQYYNGEERAKGNILERFSAQQFPDLHSELNLSSLELGDSALYFCASSPGRQRETQYFGPGTRLLVL.

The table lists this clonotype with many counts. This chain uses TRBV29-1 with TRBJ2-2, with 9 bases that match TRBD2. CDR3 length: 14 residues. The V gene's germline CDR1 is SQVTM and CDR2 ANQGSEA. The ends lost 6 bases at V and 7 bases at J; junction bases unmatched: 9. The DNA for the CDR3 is TGCAGCGTGGGGGCTAGCGGGACGGGCGGGGAGCTGTTTTTT. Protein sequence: CSVGASGTGGELFF.